This TCR beta chain stems from a study of blood T cell repertoires in COVID-19. Study in general: Samples representing acute and convalescent COVID-19 were sourced from the United States, Italy and Spain.

Enrolled during active infection, Seattle patients were then followed longitudinally. Sequenced by immunoSEQ multiplex PCR; TCRdb stores in-frame clones only, minus some. The sample has roughly 200,000 clones; roughly 84% are singletons. The V and J ends lost 0 bases and 5 bases, in that order; junction bases with no gene match: 5. Germline V CDR1 and CDR2: KGHSH, LQKENI. CDR3 length: 15 residues. The V call is TRBV18, the J call TRBJ1-2; 8 bases align to TRBD1. The receptor was isolated from a woman older than 75 with COVID-19, enrolled during active disease. The specimen sequenced was peripheral blood. The CDR3 nucleotides are TGTGCCAGCTCACCACCCCCGACAGGGGATTATGGCTACACCTTC. This translates into CASSPPPTGDYGYTF.